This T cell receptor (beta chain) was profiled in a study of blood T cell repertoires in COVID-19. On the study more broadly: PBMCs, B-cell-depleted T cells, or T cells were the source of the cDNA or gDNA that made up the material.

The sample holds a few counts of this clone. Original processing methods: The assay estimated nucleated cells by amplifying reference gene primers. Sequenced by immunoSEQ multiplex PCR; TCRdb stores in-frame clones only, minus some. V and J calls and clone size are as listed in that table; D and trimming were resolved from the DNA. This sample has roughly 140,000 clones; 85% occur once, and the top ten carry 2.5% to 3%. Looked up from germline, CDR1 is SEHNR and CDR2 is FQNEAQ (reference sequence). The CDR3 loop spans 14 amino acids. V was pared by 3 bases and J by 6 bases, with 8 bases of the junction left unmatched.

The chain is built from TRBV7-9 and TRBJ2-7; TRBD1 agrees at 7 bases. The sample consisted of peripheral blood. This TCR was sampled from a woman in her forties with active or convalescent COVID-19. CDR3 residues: CASSFYQGVGEQYF. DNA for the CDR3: TGTGCCAGCAGCTTTTATCAGGGGGTAGGCGAGCAGTACTTC.